This T cell receptor (beta chain) is drawn from a study of blood T cell repertoires in COVID-19. As for the study in general: The United States, Italy and Spain supplied acute and convalescent COVID-19 samples. PBMCs, B-cell-depleted T cells, or T cells were the source of the cDNA or gDNA that made up the material.

Only in-frame clones appear in the TCRdb table, and some are missing; sequencing was by immunoSEQ multiplex PCR. The table records 60,000 to 70,000 clones, roughly 90% of them present only once. CDR1 SGDLS and CDR2 YYNGEE come from the germline V gene. There are 16 residues in the CDR3. V was pared by 4 bases and J by 4 bases, with 13 bases of the junction left unmatched. The V and J genes are TRBV9 and TRBJ1-2; 7 bases align to TRBD1. The receptor was derived from a woman in her sixties with acute or convalescent COVID-19. Sample: peripheral blood. CDR3 nucleotide sequence: TGTGCCAGCAGCACGAGACTAGGGGGACAGCTCTATGGCTACACCTTC. Translating gives CASSTRLGGQLYGYTF.